Given below is one TCR beta chain in context. Its antigen is not yet known. Per-base qualities were not stored, and no clone one base away is much larger. The immunoSEQ hsTCRB v3.0 assay was used at survey level resolution to sequence the TRB variable region. The targeted TRB sequencing depth was roughly 40,000-50,000 T-cell genomes per sample. An Illumina MiSeq with a v3 150-cycle kit was used to sequence the pooled TRB libraries. Turning to the authors' computational methods: Repertoire analysis ran in R within a reproducible Nextflow workflow covering QC, data transformation and analysis. LymphoSeq2, an R package for AIRR-Seq data exploration, was used to implement custom analyses. A handful of samples that yielded fewer than 5000 total TRB sequences were excluded, so that approximately 200 HIV repertoires were analyzed. Of the roughly 190 retained HIV repertoires, almost 60 were collected before and 129 after ART initiation. Repertoires were downsampled to 5000 TRB nucleotide sequences, and summary statistics were averaged over 100 downsampling iterations. The analysis kept only TRB sequences whose CDR3 regions were at least seven amino acids long. Diversity was assessed using a clonality score derived from Shannon entropy and using the Gini coefficient. Repertoire networks linked the top 5000 CDR3 amino acid sequences whenever two sequences differed by an edit distance of one. For TRB CDR3 amino acid sequences, antigen specificity groups and MHC restriction were predicted with GLIPH2. Known CMV, EBV, HIV or tissue antigen associations were flagged by matching CDR3 amino acid sequences against VDJdb and McPAS-TCR. Pre-ART, post-ART and control groups were compared with Wilcoxon signed-rank tests and Holm-Bonferroni correction. Not all clones reach the TCRdb copy of this immuneACCESS table, which keeps in-frame sequences only. Checked studies attribute under half of the gap to unresolved V genes and leave the rest unexplained. That table gives V, J and clone size, and the DNA gave D and trimming. The sample table contains roughly 38,000 clones; only one count was recorded for about 80% of them. Together, the top ten hold around 5.5% of the sample.

This sample was included in a study of long-term antiretroviral therapy in people with HIV (dated by TCRdb to 2022 to 2024). Context from the whole study: The earliest samples were collected approximately a decade before the 2015 WHO recommendation for immediate ART, a period when ART was typically delayed until CD4 counts fell. No cross-contamination during QIAcube processing was shown when test extractions of a monoclonal T-cell line were performed alongside 33 polyclonal samples. The cohort contributed 150 to 200 cryopreserved PBMC samples from a few dozen adults with confirmed HIV infection, collected serially over a mean of about 6 years (range 1-12). A retrospective serial study tested whether ART initiation and durable HIV suppression were associated with changes in peripheral blood TRB repertoire composition and diversity. Among the approximately 30 participants with HIV, more than ten were female.

Inclusion was restricted to participants for whom at least one PBMC sample before ART initiation and at least two post-ART samples were available. Treatment was received in the United States of America by all participants with HIV. Before DNA extraction, cryopreserved samples containing about 0.9-11 million PBMC were thawed and washed. At the time of the earliest PBMC sample, participants with HIV were aged between roughly 20 and 60 years. Per participant, PBMC samples came from 1-4 timepoints prior to ART initiation and 2-8 timepoints following ART initiation, for a median of 7 samples. Serial HIV viral load, CD4+ T-cell count, ART history and demographic data were obtained for every participant. Using a Qiagen kit on a QIAcube, genomic DNA was extracted from unsorted PBMC, with samples processed in batches of 12. Study-wide conclusions, independent of this receptor: The samples were dated from about 2003 to 2018, and the ART regimens that were used may be less effective than current ART regimens. Because pre-ART samples had limited cell numbers, profiling was done on unsorted PBMC rather than on sorted CD4+ and CD8+ T cells. Expanded TRB clones identified before ART initiation dominated the repertoire at all time points, although this dominance fluctuated and declined in many PLHIV after ART. Narrower CDR3 length ranges were observed in HIV repertoires than in controls, and an antigen-experienced repertoire with only a slight naive shift after ART was suggested by the network structure. Limited PBMC availability meant only the TCR beta chain was sequenced, without alpha chain pairing. ART initiation was associated with a significant increase in TRB diversity, but diversity stayed significantly below transplant donor controls even after long-term ART. No data were available on ART adherence, viral resistance or therapy changes, limiting inferences about post-ART repertoire changes.

The clonotype was recovered from a man aged 25-45 years with HIV. This specimen consisted of unsorted PBMCs, obtained 3.4 years after starting antiretroviral therapy.

The CDR3 in this case is CASSSRETQYF. The DNA sequence follows: TGTGCCAGCAGCTCACGCGAGACCCAGTACTTC. Recombination connected TRBV11-2 to TRBJ2-5; the D gene is not confidently resolved. V was cut back by 4 bases and J by 5 bases, leaving a gap of 5 bases between them. Including the terminal cysteine and phenylalanine, the CDR3 comprises 11 residues. Only CDR3 DNA remains: 33 bases, in frame from the first base. Per the germline V gene, SGHAT is the CDR1 and FQNNGV is the CDR2. Full variable domain (CDR3 extended with the reference TRBV11-2 and TRBJ2-5 proteins): EAGVAQSPRYKIIEKRQSVAFWCNPISGHATLYWYQQILGQGPKLLIQFQNNGVVDDSQLPKDRFSAERLKGVDSTLKIQPAKLEDSAVYLCASSSRETQYFGPGTRLLVL.